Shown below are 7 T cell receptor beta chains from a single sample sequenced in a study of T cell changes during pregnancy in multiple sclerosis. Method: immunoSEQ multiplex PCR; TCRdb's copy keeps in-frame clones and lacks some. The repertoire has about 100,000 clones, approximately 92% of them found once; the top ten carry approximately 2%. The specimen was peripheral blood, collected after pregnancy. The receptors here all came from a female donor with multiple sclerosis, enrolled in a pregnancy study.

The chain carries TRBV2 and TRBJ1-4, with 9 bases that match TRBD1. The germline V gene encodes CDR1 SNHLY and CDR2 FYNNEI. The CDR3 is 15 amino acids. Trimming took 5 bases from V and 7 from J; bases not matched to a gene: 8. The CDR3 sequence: CASSQPGQGGEKLFF. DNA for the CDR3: TGTGCCAGCAGTCAACCGGGACAGGGAGGTGAAAAACTGTTTTTT.

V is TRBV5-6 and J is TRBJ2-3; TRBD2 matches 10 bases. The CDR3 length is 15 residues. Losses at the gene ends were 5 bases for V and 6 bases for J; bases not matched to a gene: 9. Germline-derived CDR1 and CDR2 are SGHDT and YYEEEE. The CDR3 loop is CASREERGGRDTQYF. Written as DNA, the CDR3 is TGTGCCAGCAGGGAGGAGCGGGGGGGCCGGGATACGCAGTATTTT.

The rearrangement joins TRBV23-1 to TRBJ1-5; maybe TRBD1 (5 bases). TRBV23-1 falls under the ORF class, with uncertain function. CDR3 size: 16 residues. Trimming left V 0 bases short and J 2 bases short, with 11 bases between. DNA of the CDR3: TGCGCCAGCAGTCAATCGACGGGGGTAGGCAATCAGCCCCAGCATTTT. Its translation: CASSQSTGVGNQPQHF.

In nucleotides, the CDR3 is TGTGCCAGCAGCTTGCCCCCCGCCCCACCTTGTAACAGGGGAAGGACAGATACGCAGTATTTT. It encodes CASSLPPAPPCNRGRTDTQYF. V gene TRBV7-3 combines with J gene TRBJ2-3; 7 positions match TRBD1. Losses at the gene ends were 3 bases for V and 3 bases for J; bases not matched to a gene: 24. CDR1 and CDR2 from the germline V gene are SGHTA and FQGTGA. The CDR3 spans 21 residues.

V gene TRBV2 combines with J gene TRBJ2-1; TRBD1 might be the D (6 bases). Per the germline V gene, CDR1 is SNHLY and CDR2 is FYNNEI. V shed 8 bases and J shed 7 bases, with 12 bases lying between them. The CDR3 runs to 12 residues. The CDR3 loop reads CASLLRGNEQFF. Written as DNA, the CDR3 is TGTGCCAGCCTCCTCAGGGGTAATGAGCAGTTCTTC.

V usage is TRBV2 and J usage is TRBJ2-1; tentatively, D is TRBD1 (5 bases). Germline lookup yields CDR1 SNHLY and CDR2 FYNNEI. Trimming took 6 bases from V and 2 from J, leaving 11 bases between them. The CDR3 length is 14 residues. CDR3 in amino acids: CASRPRGPYNEQFF. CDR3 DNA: TGTGCCAGCAGGCCAAGGGGTCCCTACAATGAGCAGTTCTTC.

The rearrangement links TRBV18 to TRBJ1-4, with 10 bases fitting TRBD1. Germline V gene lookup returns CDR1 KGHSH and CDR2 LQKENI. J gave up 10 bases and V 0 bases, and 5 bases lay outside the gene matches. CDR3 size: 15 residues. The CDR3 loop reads CASSPPGQGFGKLFF. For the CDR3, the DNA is TGTGCCAGCTCACCACCGGGACAGGGGTTTGGAAAACTGTTTTTT. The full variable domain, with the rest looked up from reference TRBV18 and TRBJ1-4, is NAGVMQNPRHLVRRRGQEARLRCSPMKGHSHVYWYRQLPEEGLKFMVYLQKENIIDESGMPKERFSAEFPKEGPSILRIQQVVRGDSAAYFCASSPPGQGFGKLFFGSGTQLSVL.